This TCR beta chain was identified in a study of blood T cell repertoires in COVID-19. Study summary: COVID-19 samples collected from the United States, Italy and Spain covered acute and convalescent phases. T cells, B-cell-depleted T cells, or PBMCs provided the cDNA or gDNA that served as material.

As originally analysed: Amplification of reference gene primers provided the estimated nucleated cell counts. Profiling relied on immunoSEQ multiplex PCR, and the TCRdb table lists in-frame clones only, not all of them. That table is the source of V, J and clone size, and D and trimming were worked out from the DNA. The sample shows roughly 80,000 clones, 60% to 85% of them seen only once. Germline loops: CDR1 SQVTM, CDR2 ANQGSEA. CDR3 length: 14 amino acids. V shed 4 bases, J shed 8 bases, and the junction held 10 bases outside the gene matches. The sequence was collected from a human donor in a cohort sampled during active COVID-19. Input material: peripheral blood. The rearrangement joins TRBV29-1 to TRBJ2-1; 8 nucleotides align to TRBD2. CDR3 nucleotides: TGCAGCGTTGTTGCGGGGGGCGCAGGATATGAGCAGTTCTTC. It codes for CSVVAGGAGYEQFF.